The clone carrying this TCR beta chain was observed a single time. It was 150 to 250 ng DNA, 25,000 to 35,000 T cell genomes, that sorted-subset replicate PCRs used. Data came from immunoSEQ multiplex PCR; TCRdb stores just in-frame clones and leaves some out. The data contain more than 2 million clones, roughly 94% of them singletons. The entry originates in a study of shared clonotypes between healthy human individuals. The TCR was taken from a young man in good health. Sample: naive CD4+ T cells sorted from blood. Subset given: CD45RA+ positively selected.

The CDR3 bases are TGTGCCAGCAGTCCAGGGACAGGGGTCCGGGAAAAACTGTTTTTT. Translated, it gives CASSPGTGVREKLFF. The chain couples TRBV28 to TRBJ1-4; TRBD1 matches at 10 bases. The CDR3 runs to 15 residues. Germline V gives CDR1 MDHEN, CDR2 SYDVKM. J gave up 8 bases and V 5 bases, and 8 bases lay outside the gene matches.